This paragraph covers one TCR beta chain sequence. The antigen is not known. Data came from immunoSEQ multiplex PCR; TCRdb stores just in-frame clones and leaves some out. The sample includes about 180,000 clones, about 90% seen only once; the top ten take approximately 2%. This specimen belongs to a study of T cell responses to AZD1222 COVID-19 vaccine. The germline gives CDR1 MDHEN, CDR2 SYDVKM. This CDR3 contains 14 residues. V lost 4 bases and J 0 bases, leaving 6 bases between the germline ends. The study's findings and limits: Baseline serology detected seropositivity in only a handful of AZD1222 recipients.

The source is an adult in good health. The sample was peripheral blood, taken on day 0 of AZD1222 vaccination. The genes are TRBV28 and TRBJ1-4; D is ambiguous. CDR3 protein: CASSWRSTNEKLFF. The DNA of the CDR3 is TGTGCCAGCAGTTGGCGGTCAACTAATGAAAAACTGTTTTTT.